This paragraph reports one T cell receptor beta chain. This sample was included in a study of blood T cell repertoires in COVID-19. Background on the study: Spain, Italy and the United States supplied samples that represented acute and convalescent COVID-19.

Germline-derived CDR1 and CDR2 are SGHDN and FVKESK. The CDR3 length is 14 residues. Trimming shortened V by 4 bases and J by 8 bases, and 17 bases separated the two germline ends. Per the original methods: The assay estimated nucleated cells by amplifying reference gene primers. Profiling relied on immunoSEQ multiplex PCR, and the TCRdb table lists in-frame clones only, not all of them. V, J and clone size derive from that table, while D and trimming were established from the DNA sequence. The sample lists around 620,000 clones; about 87% were seen once. The V gene is TRBV14, the J gene TRBJ1-2; D remains unclear. The sequenced sample consisted of peripheral blood. This sequence originates from a woman aged 18-29 years with acute or convalescent COVID-19. In DNA form, the CDR3 reads TGTGCCAGCAGCCCAAACGCGGCCCTTAGGGGCTACACCTTC. Amino acids: CASSPNAALRGYTF.